Each of the 17 T cell receptor beta chains below was sequenced from the same sample in a study of T-cell reconstitution after alpha-beta-depleted transplantation in children. Unique molecular identifiers were built into the TCRbeta library. TCRdb redid the calling of the PCR reads with MiXCR, one entry per CDR3 protein. The sample holds about 600,000 distinct CDR3 sequences, more than 20% seen once. The sequences come from PBMCs, mostly from graft donor cells, collected 360 days after TCRalphabeta/CD19-depleted stem cell transplant. These receptors were taken from a boy under three years old who had a stem cell transplant for acute myeloid leukemia, so the T cells may come from the graft donor.

This clonotype has more than one count but fewer than ten. Here the CDR3 reads CASSDGPRSYEQYV. The CDR3 DNA sequence: TGCGCCAGCAGTGACGGACCACGCTCCTACGAGCAGTACGTC. The chain uses TRBV10-2 and TRBJ2-7; D gene unclear. Trimming shortened V by 3 bases and J by 0 bases, and 9 bases separated the two germline ends. CDR1 is WSHSY and CDR2 is SAAADI in the germline V gene. The length of the CDR3 is 14 residues.

V is TRBV7-9 and J is TRBJ2-3; 7 nucleotides align to TRBD2. Germline CDR1 and CDR2: SEHNR and FQNEAQ (reference sequence). J lost 0 bases, V lost 8 bases, and 8 bases had no gene match. The CDR3 totals 15 residues. CDR3 loop: CASAPRGLSTDTQYF. The CDR3 nucleotides are TGTGCCAGCGCCCCGAGGGGACTAAGCACAGATACGCAGTATTTT.

The chain couples TRBV20-1 to TRBJ2-1; no definite D call. V was pared by 0 bases and J by 0 bases, with 12 bases between. CDR3 length equals 16 residues. CDR1 and CDR2 from the germline V gene are DFQATT and SNEGSKA (reference sequence). This CDR3 reads CSARDNLRRSYNEQFF. DNA of the CDR3: TGCAGTGCTAGAGATAATTTGAGGCGCTCCTACAATGAGCAGTTCTTC.

This clonotype was counted a few times. This chain joins TRBV24-1 and TRBJ2-1, with 7 nucleotides matching TRBD1. Germline assignment: CDR1 KGHDR and CDR2 SFDVKD. The CDR3 is 16 residues long. V dropped 3 bases and J dropped 3; count of bases not matched to a gene: 7. CDR3 sequence: CATSDRQGPYYNEQFF. The CDR3 coding sequence is TGTGCCACCAGTGATAGACAGGGACCCTACTACAATGAGCAGTTCTTC.

This clonotype showed up just a few times. CDR3 DNA: TGCAGTGCCCTCCCGACTAGCGGGGCAAATACGCAGTATTTT. Translation: CSALPTSGANTQYF. V usage is TRBV20-1 and J usage is TRBJ2-3; TRBD2 agrees at 11 bases. With 6 bases clipped from V and 7 bases from J, the junction kept 9 bases outside the gene matches. The length of the CDR3 is 14 residues. Germline V gene data show CDR1 as DFQATT and CDR2 as SNEGSKA (reference sequence).

This clonotype was counted only a few times. The chain recombines TRBV5-5 with TRBJ2-7; weak D call: TRBD1 (6 bases). Germline V CDR1 and CDR2: SGHKS, YYEKEE (reference sequence). Trimming cost V 7 bases and J 0 bases, with 14 bases left between them. This CDR3 is built from 14 residues. This CDR3 is CASLQTGFSYEQYF. CDR3 sequence (DNA): TGTGCCAGCCTACAGACAGGCTTCTCCTACGAGCAGTACTTC.

This clonotype was seen many times. The genes are TRBV7-2 and TRBJ2-5; D possibly uses TRBD1 or TRBD2 (5 bases each). The germline V gene has CDR1 SGHTA and CDR2 FQGNSA. This CDR3 has 14 amino acids. The V end was cut by 4 bases, the J end by 4 bases, with 13 bases between. The CDR3 region is CASSSGTAAETQYF. The CDR3 DNA follows: TGTGCCAGCAGCTCCGGGACGGCGGCAGAGACCCAGTACTTC.

This clonotype occurred many times. The chain links TRBV9 to TRBJ2-3, with 8 bases identical to TRBD2. V was clipped by 3 bases and J by 4 bases; unmatched bases: 10. The CDR3 totals 16 residues. Germline V gene data show CDR1 as SGDLS and CDR2 as YYNGEE. The DNA for the CDR3 is TGTGCCAGCAGCGACGGACTAGCTTATGGATCAGATACGCAGTATTTT. This codes for CASSDGLAYGSDTQYF.

This clonotype was detected many times. Germline and junction disagree at one end, which may indicate a read error. The CDR3 sequence: CSSRNRGAKNIQYF. As DNA, the CDR3 is TGCAGTTCTAGGAACCGCGGCGCCAAAAACATTCAGTACTTC. This chain joins TRBV20-1 and TRBJ2-4; D is uncertain. The germline gives CDR1 DFQATT, CDR2 SNEGSKA (reference sequence). The CDR3 is 14 residues long.

This clonotype has at least ten counts. This chain connects TRBV5-5 to TRBJ1-5; the D is unclear. CDR3 length equals 16 residues. CDR1 and CDR2 (germline): SGHKS, YYEKEE (reference sequence). Trimming removed 1 base from V and 4 bases from J, with 15 bases in between. CDR3 sequence reads: CASSLTVVPGNQPQHF. For the CDR3, the DNA is TGTGCCAGCAGCTTGACGGTGGTACCGGGTAATCAGCCCCAGCATTTT.

This clonotype has at least ten counts. The rearrangement links TRBV12-5 to TRBJ2-3; 8 nucleotides line up with TRBD1. The CDR3 sequence is 16 residues long. CDR1 and CDR2 (germline): LGHNT, FRNRAP. Losses at the gene ends were 3 bases for V and 1 base for J; bases not matched to a gene: 6. The CDR3 sequence is CASGFHDRGRTDTQYF. The CDR3 bases are TGTGCTAGTGGTTTCCACGACAGGGGTCGCACAGATACGCAGTATTTT.

The gene calls are TRBV12-3 or TRBV12-4 and TRBJ1-6, with D maybe TRBD1 (5 bases). The ends were cut back, 7 bases at V and 8 bases at J, with 15 bases in the middle. The CDR3 runs to 14 residues. The DNA for the CDR3 is TGTGCCAGCACCTCAGGGACGGCAGATTCACCCCTCCACTTT. This sequence encodes CASTSGTADSPLHF.

This clonotype was observed many times. The chain employs TRBV7-2 and TRBJ2-3, with TRBD1 matching 8 bases. Germline CDR1 reads SGHTA; CDR2 reads FQGNSA. The CDR3 extends over 16 amino acids. Trimming cost V 3 bases and J 1 base; bases outside gene matches: 6. CDR3 sequence: CASSFNPGQGTDTQYF. Here the CDR3 DNA reads TGTGCCAGCAGCTTCAATCCGGGACAGGGCACAGATACGCAGTATTTT.

V is TRBV7-2 and J is TRBJ2-1; the D is unclear. V lost 5 bases and J 5 bases, leaving 10 bases between the germline ends. The CDR3 consists of 13 residues. Per the germline V gene, CDR1 is SGHTA and CDR2 is FQGNSA. In DNA, the CDR3 is TGTGCCAGCAGCCCCTGGACGAACAATGAGCAGTTCTTC. Its translation is CASSPWTNNEQFF. The full variable domain, in which reference TRBV7-2 and TRBJ2-1 provide the parts outside the CDR3, is GAGVSQSPSNKVTEKGKDVELRCDPISGHTALYWYRQSLGQGLEFLIYFQGNSAPDKSGLPSDRFSAERTGGSVSTLTIQRTQQEDSAVYLCASSPWTNNEQFFGPGTRLTVL.

The rearrangement joins TRBV7-2 to TRBJ2-5; 9 bases map to TRBD2. Losses at the gene ends were 5 bases for V and 3 bases for J; bases not matched to a gene: 7. CDR1 and CDR2 (germline): SGHTA, FQGNSA. This CDR3 is built from 15 residues. The chain's CDR3 is CASSPGGGGEETQYF. In nucleotides, the CDR3 is TGTGCCAGCAGCCCCGGGGGCGGGGGGGAAGAGACCCAGTACTTC.

The table lists this clonotype with a few counts. The chain couples TRBV11-2 to TRBJ2-2; TRBD2 matches 11 bases. The J segment lost 0 bases and the V segment lost 6 bases, leaving 9 bases of the junction unmatched. CDR3 length: 18 amino acids. CDR1 is SGHAT and CDR2 is FQNNGV in the germline V gene. CDR3 DNA sequence: TGTGCCAGCAGGGGCCCTAGCGGGGGGCTCGCGAACACCGGGGAGCTGTTTTTT. Protein: CASRGPSGGLANTGELFF.

V and J are TRBV12-5 and TRBJ2-4, with 8 bases identical to TRBD2. The ends lost 7 bases at V and 7 bases at J; junction bases unmatched: 9. The CDR3 is 14 amino acids. Germline CDR1 and CDR2: LGHNT and FRNRAP. CDR3 loop: CASVSGGVRNIQYF. In DNA, the CDR3 is TGTGCTAGTGTTTCGGGGGGGGTGAGGAACATTCAGTACTTC.